The rows below give T cell receptor beta chains drawn from one sample of a study of OX40 agonist ivuxolimab in advanced cancers. TCRdb keeps only in-frame clones here, not all; method: immunoSEQ multiplex PCR. The sample contains tens of thousands of clones, about nine tenths of which appear only once. Sequenced here: CD4+ or CD8+ T cells sorted from blood, sampled in a trial of the OX40 agonist ivuxolimab. The receptors were gathered from an adult with an advanced solid tumor such as melanoma, head and neck, liver or kidney cancer. CDR3s include the opening cysteine and the closing phenylalanine or tryptophan. D genes are given only for firm matches. The size entry is marked missing in some rows and otherwise reads once, few, many or a size class.

J,size,D,V,DNA,CDR3
TRBJ2-1,once,NA,TRBV7-8,TGTGCCAGCTGGCCGTTCGGTAGCAGGTCCTACAATGAGCAGTTCTTC,CASWPFGSRSYNEQFF
TRBJ2-3,NA,TRBD2,TRBV7-3,TGTGCCAGCAGCCCAGCGGGAGCTAGCACAGATACGCAGTATTTT,CASSPAGASTDTQYF
TRBJ2-3,NA,TRBD2,TRBV5-1,TGCGCCAGCAGCTGGACTAGCGGCACAGATACGCAGTATTTT,CASSWTSGTDTQYF
TRBJ2-2,NA,NA,TRBV7-9,TGTGCCAGCAGCGTCAGGACTACGGTAAACACCGGGGAGCTGTTTTTT,CASSVRTTVNTGELFF
TRBJ1-1,few,NA,TRBV7-9,TGTGCCAGCAGCTTAGTGGCCCGGGACACTGAAGCTTTCTTT,CASSLVARDTEAFF
TRBJ2-7,NA,TRBD1,TRBV10-3,TGTGCCATCAGTGAGAGGGACAGGGATCTCGAGCAGTACTTC,CAISERDRDLEQYF
TRBJ2-3,NA,NA,TRBV10-3,TGTGCCATCAGTCTGGGGGACAAGGGGACAGATACGCAGTATTTT,CAISLGDKGTDTQYF
TRBJ2-1,NA,NA,TRBV27,TGTGCCAGCAGTCCTCCGGGACTTAGATACAATGAGCAGTTCTTC,CASSPPGLRYNEQFF
TRBJ1-3,NA,NA,TRBV15,TGTGCCACCAGCTCCCACGGTCGGGGTCTGCCTGGAAACACCATATATTTT,CATSSHGRGLPGNTIYF
TRBJ2-1,NA,TRBD2,TRBV28,TGTGCCAGCAGTCTCCCGGGACTAGCTCACAATGAGCAGTTCTTC,CASSLPGLAHNEQFF
TRBJ1-3,NA,NA,TRBV28,TGTGCCAGCAAAAGTACCGGCCAGGGAGTATCGGGTGGAAACACCATATATTTT,CASKSTGQGVSGGNTIYF
TRBJ1-3,NA,TRBD1,TRBV18,TGTGCCAGCTCACCCGGGGACAGGACCTTATTACCTGGAAACACCATATATTTT,CASSPGDRTLLPGNTIYF
TRBJ1-2,NA,NA,TRBV5-6,TGTGCCAGCAGCAAGGGACGGAAGAACTATGGCTACACCTTC,CASSKGRKNYGYTF
TRBJ2-7,NA,NA,TRBV5-1,TGCGCCAGCAGCCAACAGGGCTACGAGCAGTACTTC,CASSQQGYEQYF
TRBJ2-3,NA,TRBD2,TRBV28,TGTGCCAGCAGTTTAGCGGGAGGGCTTTCAGATACGCAGTATTTT,CASSLAGGLSDTQYF
TRBJ1-6,NA,TRBD1,TRBV11-1,TGTGCCAGCAGCTTAACGGGACAGGGACTCTCACCCCTCCACTTT,CASSLTGQGLSPLHF
TRBJ2-1,NA,TRBD2,TRBV19,TGTGCCAGTAGTACGGGACTAGCGTCCGGCAATGAGCAGTTCTTC,CASSTGLASGNEQFF
TRBJ2-6,NA,NA,TRBV6-6,TGTGCCAGCAGTTACATACCTGGGGCCAACGTCCTGACTTTC,CASSYIPGANVLTF
TRBJ1-6,NA,TRBD1,TRBV5-1,TGCGCCAGCAGCTTGAACAGGGGGCGTGAAAATTCACCCCTCCACTTT,CASSLNRGRENSPLHF
TRBJ2-2,NA,TRBD2,TRBV5-1,TGCGCCAGCAGCTCGAGGGGAGGGTTAGACACCGGGGAGCTGTTTTTT,CASSSRGGLDTGELFF
TRBJ2-5,NA,TRBD2,TRBV10-1,TGCGCCAGCAGTGAAGGACTAGCGGGTTCTCAAGAGACCCAGTACTTC,CASSEGLAGSQETQYF
TRBJ2-5,NA,NA,TRBV5-8,TGTGCCAGCAGCTTGAGGGGACCCCAGTACTTC,CASSLRGPQYF